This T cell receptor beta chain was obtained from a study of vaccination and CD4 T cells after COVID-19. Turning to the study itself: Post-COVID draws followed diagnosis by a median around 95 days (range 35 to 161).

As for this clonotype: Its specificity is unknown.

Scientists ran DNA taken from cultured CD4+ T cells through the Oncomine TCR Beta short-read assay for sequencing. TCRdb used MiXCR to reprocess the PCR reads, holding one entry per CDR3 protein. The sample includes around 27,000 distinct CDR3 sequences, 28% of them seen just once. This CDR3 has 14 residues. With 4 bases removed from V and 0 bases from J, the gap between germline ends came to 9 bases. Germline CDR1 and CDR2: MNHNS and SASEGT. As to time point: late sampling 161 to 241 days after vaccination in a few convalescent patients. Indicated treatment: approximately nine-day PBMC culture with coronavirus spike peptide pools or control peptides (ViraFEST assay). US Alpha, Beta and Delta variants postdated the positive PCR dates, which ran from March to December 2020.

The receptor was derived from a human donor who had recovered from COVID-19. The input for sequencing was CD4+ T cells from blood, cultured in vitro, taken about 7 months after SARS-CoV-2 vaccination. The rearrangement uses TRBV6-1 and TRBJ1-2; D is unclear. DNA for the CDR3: TGTGCCAGCAGTGCCAACCCGTCTAACTATGGCTACACCTTC. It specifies CASSANPSNYGYTF.